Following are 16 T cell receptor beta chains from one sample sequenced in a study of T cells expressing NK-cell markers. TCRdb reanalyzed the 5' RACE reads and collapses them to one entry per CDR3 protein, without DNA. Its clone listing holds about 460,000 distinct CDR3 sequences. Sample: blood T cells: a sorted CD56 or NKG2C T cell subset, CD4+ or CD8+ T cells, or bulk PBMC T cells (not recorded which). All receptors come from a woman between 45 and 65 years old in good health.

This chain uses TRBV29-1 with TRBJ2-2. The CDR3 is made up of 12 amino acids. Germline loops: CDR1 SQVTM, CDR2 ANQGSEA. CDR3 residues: CSVEGWGGELFF.

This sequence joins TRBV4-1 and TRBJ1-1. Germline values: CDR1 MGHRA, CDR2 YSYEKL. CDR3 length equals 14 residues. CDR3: CASSGGVMNTEAFF.

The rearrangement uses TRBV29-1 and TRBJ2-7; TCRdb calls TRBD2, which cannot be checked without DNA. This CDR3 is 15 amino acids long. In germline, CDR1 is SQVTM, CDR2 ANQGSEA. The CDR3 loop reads CSVGVGTAPSYEQYF.

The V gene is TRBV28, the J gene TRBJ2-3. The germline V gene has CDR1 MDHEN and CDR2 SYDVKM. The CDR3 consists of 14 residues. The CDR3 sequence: CASSSGLATDTQYF.

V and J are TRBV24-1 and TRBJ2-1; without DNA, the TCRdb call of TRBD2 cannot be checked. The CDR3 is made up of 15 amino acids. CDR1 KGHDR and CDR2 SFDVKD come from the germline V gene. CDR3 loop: CATSDPLGLKNEQFF.

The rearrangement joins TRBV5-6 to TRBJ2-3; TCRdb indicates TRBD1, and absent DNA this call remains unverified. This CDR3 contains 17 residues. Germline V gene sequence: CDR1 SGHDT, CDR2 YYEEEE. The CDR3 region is CASSSAPFPRGTDTQYF.

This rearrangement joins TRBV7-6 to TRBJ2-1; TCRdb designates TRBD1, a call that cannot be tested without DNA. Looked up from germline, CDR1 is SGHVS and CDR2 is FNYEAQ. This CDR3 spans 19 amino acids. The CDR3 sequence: CASSLGGSGDESHFVEQFF.

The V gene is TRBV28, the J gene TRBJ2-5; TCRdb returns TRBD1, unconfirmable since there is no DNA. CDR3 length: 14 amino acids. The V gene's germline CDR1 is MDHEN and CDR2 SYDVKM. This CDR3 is CASTLTGFQETQYF. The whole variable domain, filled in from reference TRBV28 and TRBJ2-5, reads DVKVTQSSRYLVKRTGEKVFLECVQDMDHENMFWYRQDPGLGLRLIYFSYDVKMKEKGDIPEGYSVSREKKERFSLILESASTNQTSMYLCASTLTGFQETQYFGPGTRLLVL.

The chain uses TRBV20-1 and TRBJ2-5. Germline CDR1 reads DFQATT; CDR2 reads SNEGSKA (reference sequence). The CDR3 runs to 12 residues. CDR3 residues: CSARVGFETQYF.

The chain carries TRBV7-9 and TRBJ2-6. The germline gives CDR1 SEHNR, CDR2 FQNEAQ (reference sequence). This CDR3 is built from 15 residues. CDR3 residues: CASSWWSSGANVLTF.

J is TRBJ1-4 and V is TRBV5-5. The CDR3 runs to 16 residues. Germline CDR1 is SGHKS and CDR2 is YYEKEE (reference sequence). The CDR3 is CASSWVAQITNEKLFF. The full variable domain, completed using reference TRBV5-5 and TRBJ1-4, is DAGVTQSPTHLIKTRGQQVTLRCSPISGHKSVSWYQQVLGQGPQFIFQYYEKEERGRGNFPDRFSARQFPNYSSELNVNALLLGDSALYLCASSWVAQITNEKLFFGSGTQLSVL.

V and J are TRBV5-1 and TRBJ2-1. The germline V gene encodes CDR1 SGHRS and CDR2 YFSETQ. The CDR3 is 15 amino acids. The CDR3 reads CASSLVRSSYNEQFF.

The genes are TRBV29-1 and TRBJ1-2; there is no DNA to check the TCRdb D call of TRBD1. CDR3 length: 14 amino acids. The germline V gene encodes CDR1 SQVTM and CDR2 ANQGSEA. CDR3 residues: CSVENGRQYYGYTF. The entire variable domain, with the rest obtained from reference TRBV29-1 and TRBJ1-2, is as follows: SAVISQKPSRDICQRGTSLTIQCQVDSQVTMMFWYRQQPGQSLTLIATANQGSEATYESGFVIDKFPISRPNLTFSTLTVSNMSPEDSSIYLCSVENGRQYYGYTFGSGTRLTVV.

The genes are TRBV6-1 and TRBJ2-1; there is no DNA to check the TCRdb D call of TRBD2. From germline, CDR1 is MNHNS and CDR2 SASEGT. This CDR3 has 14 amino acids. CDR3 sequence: CASSMGLVVNEQFF.

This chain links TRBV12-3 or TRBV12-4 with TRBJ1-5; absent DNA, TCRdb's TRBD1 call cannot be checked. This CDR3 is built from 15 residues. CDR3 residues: CASSQGGTDNQPQHF.

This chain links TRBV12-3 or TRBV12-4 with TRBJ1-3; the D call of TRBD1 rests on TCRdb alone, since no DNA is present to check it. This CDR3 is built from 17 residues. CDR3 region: CASRTTPDRGPRNTIYF.